Listed here are 4 T cell receptor beta chains from one sample, sequenced in a study of CXCR3-negative and CXCR3-positive naive CD8 T cells. No antigen has been assigned to these receptors. The authors made the TRB cDNA libraries by 5' RACE using UMI labels. TCRdb derives one entry per CDR3 protein from the 5' RACE reads, leaving out DNA. The listing records 130,000 or so distinct CDR3 sequences. Study findings and constraints: TRB CDR3 hydrophobicity was greater in CXCR3-positive naive cells than in CXCR3-negative naive cells.

What was sequenced was naive CXCR3+ CD8+ T cells from blood. As to subset: CD45RO-CCR7+CD27+CD95- naive CD8+ T cells expressing CXCR3 (TNR3+). Source of these receptors: a human donor in good health. Some clones in this sample may be carry-over from other donors' samples.

The chain carries TRBV27 and TRBJ2-3; TCRdb's D call of TRBD2 is untestable without DNA. CDR3 size: 16 residues. The germline V gene encodes CDR1 MNHEY and CDR2 SMNVEV (reference sequence). The CDR3 sequence is CASSLLLAGGPDTQYF.

CDR3 region: CASTRGGTGFNEQFF. The V call is TRBV12-3 or TRBV12-4, the J call TRBJ2-1; the TCRdb D gene call, TRBD1, has no DNA to confirm it. The CDR3 runs to 15 residues.

This chain uses TRBV14 with TRBJ2-7; with no DNA, the TCRdb D assignment of TRBD2 cannot be verified. Germline loops: CDR1 SGHDN, CDR2 FVKESK. The CDR3 totals 16 residues. The CDR3 is CASSDGLAGVKYEQYF.

This chain connects TRBV4-3 to TRBJ1-1. This CDR3 is built from 14 residues. From germline, CDR1 is LGHNA and CDR2 YSLEER. Here the CDR3 reads CASSQGQINTEAFF.